Listed below are T cell receptor beta chains from one sample, sequenced in a study of early T cells in non-severe SARS-CoV-2 infection. TCRdb re-derived calls from the 5' RACE reads in MiXCR, one entry per CDR3 protein. The repertoire holds about 110,000 distinct CDR3 sequences, with 9% to 14% as singletons. The sample comprised whole blood. The receptor source for this set is an adult who was a healthcare worker with PCR-confirmed SARS-CoV-2 infection or an uninfected control (not recorded which). Both conserved end residues are part of each CDR3. D genes are given only for firm matches. For some rows the clone size is stated as once, few or many, or as a class when expanded; others skip it.

d_call,j_call,clone_size,v_call,cdr3_nt,cdr3_aa
TRBD2,TRBJ2-7,many,TRBV27,TGTGCCAGCAGTTGGACAGAGCGGGAGGCCCAGTACTTC,CASSWTEREAQYF
NA,TRBJ2-3,NA,TRBV14,TGTGCCAGCAGCCATCGACACCATCTAGGCACAGATAAGCAGTATTTT,CASSHRHHLGTDKQYF
NA,TRBJ2-3,many,TRBV7-3,TGTGCCAGCAGCCCACAACCGGGATCGAACACAGATACGCAGTATTTT,CASSPQPGSNTDTQYF
NA,TRBJ2-2,many,TRBV20-1,TGCAGTGCCCGAGGCGGTATTTTCGGCGGGGAGCTGTTTTTT,CSARGGIFGGELFF
NA,TRBJ2-2,few,TRBV11-2,TGTGCCAGCAGCTTATTTTCGTCCCCCGGGGAGCTGTTTTTT,CASSLFSSPGELFF
NA,TRBJ2-1,many,TRBV11-2,TGTGCCAGCAGCTTACCACGACTAGGGGGCAATGAGCAGTTCTTC,CASSLPRLGGNEQFF
TRBD1,TRBJ1-1,NA,TRBV23-1,TGCGCCAAACTACGAGGGGGCGGCTATCCCCCCGAAGCTTTCTTT,CAKLRGGGYPPEAFF
TRBD2,TRBJ2-1,few,TRBV30,TGTGCCTGGAGTGGCGAAGTAGCGGGAGTAAGGGAGCAGTTCTTC,CAWSGEVAGVREQFF
TRBD1,TRBJ1-1,few,TRBV7-9,TGTGCCAGCAGCCTACAGGGGAAGGATGGTGAAGCTTTCTTT,CASSLQGKDGEAFF
NA,TRBJ2-7,NA,TRBV19,TGTGCCAGTAGTCAGGGAGGTTTTAGCGCGGACTCCTACGAGCAGTACTTC,CASSQGGFSADSYEQYF
NA,TRBJ2-7,NA,TRBV11-2,TGTGCCAGCAGCTTATTCCCAGGAAGTAGCGGCTACGAGCAGTACTTC,CASSLFPGSSGYEQYF
NA,TRBJ2-1,NA,TRBV24-1,TGTGCGACGGGGCGGTCTCCCTACAATGAGCAATTCTTC,CATGRSPYNEQFF
NA,TRBJ1-6,many,TRBV28,TGTGCCAGCAGGTTCGACAGGTTCGAGGGTTCACCCCTCCACTTT,CASRFDRFEGSPLHF
TRBD2,TRBJ2-3,NA,TRBV7-2,TGTGCCAGCAGCTTAGCTACCGGGACTAGCGCTGTCGGAGCGCAGTATTTT,CASSLATGTSAVGAQYF
NA,TRBJ1-5,few,TRBV20-1,TGCAGTGCCGGGGCCCCTCCCGTTAGCAATCAGCCCCAGCATTTT,CSAGAPPVSNQPQHF
NA,TRBJ2-1,NA,TRBV18,TGTGCCAGCTCACCGGGCAGCATTGGGGAGCAGTTCTTC,CASSPGSIGEQFF
TRBD2,TRBJ2-4,few,TRBV27,TGTGCCAGCAGTCCCCGACTAGCGGGGGTCAACCCGGACATTCAGTACTTC,CASSPRLAGVNPDIQYF
TRBD1,TRBJ1-2,many,TRBV20-1,TGCAGTGCTAGAGATGTCAGTACGGACAGGGCACATGGCTACACCTTC,CSARDVSTDRAHGYTF
NA,TRBJ2-7,many,TRBV5-1,TGCGCCAGCAGCTACGGACGCTCCTACGAGCAGTACTTC,CASSYGRSYEQYF
TRBD2,TRBJ2-1,NA,TRBV29-1,TGCAGCGTTGACGGGATACTAGCGGGGGGCCCGGAGAGCTCCTACAATGAGCAGTTCTTC,CSVDGILAGGPESSYNEQFF
NA,TRBJ2-5,NA,TRBV7-9,TGTGCCAGCAGCCACCTTGGAAGCGGGGGGACAGGGACCCAGTACTTC,CASSHLGSGGTGTQYF
NA,TRBJ2-1,NA,TRBV2,TGTGCCAGCAGTGAAAACCCAGGGGGACTAGACTACAATGAGCAGTTCTTC,CASSENPGGLDYNEQFF
NA,TRBJ2-5,NA,TRBV7-8,TGTGCCAGCAGCCCCGGGGCAGGGCGGGAAGAGACCCAGTACTTC,CASSPGAGREETQYF
NA,TRBJ2-2,few,TRBV5-1,TGCGCCAGCAGCTTTAAATTGGAGGCCGGGGAGCTGTTTTTT,CASSFKLEAGELFF
TRBD1,TRBJ1-5,many,TRBV12-3/TRBV12-4,TGTGCCAGCAGTCGCCGGACAGGCACTAATCAGCCCCAGCATTTT,CASSRRTGTNQPQHF
NA,TRBJ2-3,many,TRBV12-3/TRBV12-4,TGTGCCAGCAGTTTCGGCGGGGTTAGCACAGATACGCAGTATTTT,CASSFGGVSTDTQYF
TRBD2,TRBJ2-3,NA,TRBV7-6,TGTGCCAGCAGCTTAGTGACTAGCGGGAGGAGGGATACGCAGTATTTT,CASSLVTSGRRDTQYF
NA,TRBJ2-7,many,TRBV29-1,TGCAGCGCCCTATCTAGAGGAGTCAAGGACGAGCAGTACTTC,CSALSRGVKDEQYF
TRBD1,TRBJ2-5,few,TRBV18,TGTGCCAGCTCACCCCAGCCAGGGGGCGCGGGAATTTTAGAGACCCAGTACTTC,CASSPQPGGAGILETQYF
NA,TRBJ1-2,NA,TRBV28,TGTGCCAGCAGCCCCGGGGGAGTGAGCCGCTACACCTTC,CASSPGGVSRYTF
NA,TRBJ2-3,few,TRBV11-2,TGTGCCAGCACCCGCGTCCTGTGGCTAGGTACGCAGTATTTT,CASTRVLWLGTQYF
TRBD2,TRBJ2-3,many,TRBV4-1,TGCGCCAGCAGCCCCGGGGGGGCCGGAGATACGCAGTATTTT,CASSPGGAGDTQYF
NA,TRBJ2-2,many,TRBV18,TGTGCCAGCTCACCAATCAGGCAGGAGATAAACACCGGGGAGCTGTTTTTT,CASSPIRQEINTGELFF
NA,TRBJ2-5,NA,TRBV18,TGTGCCAGCTCCCAACGGACAGCCCAAGAGACCCGGTACTTC,CASSQRTAQETRYF
TRBD1,TRBJ2-4,many,TRBV7-9,TGTGCCAGCAGCCCCCGGACAGGGGGGCACATTCAGTACTTC,CASSPRTGGHIQYF
TRBD1,TRBJ1-6,NA,TRBV7-2,TGTGCCAGCAGCTTAAAGGGGGCGACTTCACCCCTCCACTTT,CASSLKGATSPLHF
NA,TRBJ1-1,NA,TRBV12-3/TRBV12-4,TGTGCCAGCAGTTTCGGGGGTAACACTGAAGCTTTCTTT,CASSFGGNTEAFF
TRBD1,TRBJ1-1,many,TRBV5-1,TGCGCCAGCAGCCGCCAAGGACAGGGGACTGAAGCTTTCTTT,CASSRQGQGTEAFF
NA,TRBJ2-1,NA,TRBV11-3,TGTGCCAGCAGCTTGGACGGGCCAGGCCCCTTCGTGGGCAATGAGCAGTTCTTC,CASSLDGPGPFVGNEQFF
NA,TRBJ2-3,many,TRBV9,TGTGCCAGCAGCGTAGGAGGGGGAGATACGCAGTATTTT,CASSVGGGDTQYF
TRBD2,TRBJ2-1,NA,TRBV12-3/TRBV12-4,TGTGCCAGCAGTTCCCTAGGGGGAGCGGGGGGATACAATGAGCAGTTCTTC,CASSSLGGAGGYNEQFF
NA,TRBJ2-4,few,TRBV21-1,TGTGCCAGCACCATGGGGGAGGACAGGAAAAACATTCAGTACTTC,CASTMGEDRKNIQYF
TRBD1,TRBJ2-2,NA,TRBV29-1,TGCAGCGTCCGAAGGACAGGGAGGTCCGGGGAGCTGTTTTTT,CSVRRTGRSGELFF
NA,TRBJ2-1,many,TRBV7-9,TGTGCCAGCAGTTTAAATTTAATAGAGCAGTTCTTC,CASSLNLIEQFF
TRBD2,TRBJ2-2,few,TRBV6-6,TGTGCCAGCACCCCCCGGGGGGGACTTACGAACACCGGGGAGCTGTTTTTT,CASTPRGGLTNTGELFF
NA,TRBJ2-2,NA,TRBV20-1,TGCAGTGCTAGGGCAACAGTGACCGGGGAGCTGTTTTTT,CSARATVTGELFF
NA,TRBJ2-1,few,TRBV11-2,TGTGCCAGCAGCTTATTCAGGAGCCGCCATAATGAGCAGTTCTTC,CASSLFRSRHNEQFF
NA,TRBJ2-1,NA,TRBV6-2/TRBV6-3,TGTGCCAGCAGTTACTCGGGACGCCCTGGGCCGTTCTTC,CASSYSGRPGPFF
NA,TRBJ2-2,NA,TRBV6-1,TGTGCCAGCAGCGCCCGGACAGTTACGAACACCGGGGAGCTGTTTTTT,CASSARTVTNTGELFF
NA,TRBJ2-7,NA,TRBV15,TGTGCCACCAGCAGAGTATTAAACGAGCAGTACTTC,CATSRVLNEQYF
NA,TRBJ2-5,few,TRBV6-5,TGTGCCAGCAGTTACCTACCTACAGGGATAGGTCGGGTCGGGGAGACCCAGTACTTC,CASSYLPTGIGRVGETQYF